Below are 3 T cell receptor beta chains sequenced from a single sample in a study of T-cell reconstitution after alpha-beta-depleted transplantation in children. A library of TCRbeta sequences, prepared with unique molecular identifiers, was generated. TCRdb called the PCR reads again in MiXCR, with one record for every CDR3 protein. The sample includes hundreds of thousands of distinct CDR3 sequences, 20% to 30% of them seen just once. The sample was PBMCs, mostly from graft donor cells, taken 360 days after TCRalphabeta/CD19-depleted stem cell transplant. These receptors were taken from a female patient aged 2-9 years who had a stem cell transplant for congenital amegakaryocytic thrombocytopenia, so the T cells may come from the graft donor.

The V call is TRBV10-3, the J call TRBJ1-2; 7 nucleotides match TRBD1. The CDR3 runs 14 residues. With V trimmed by 2 bases and J by 3 bases, 3 bases remained unmatched. The germline V gene encodes CDR1 ENHRY and CDR2 SYGVKD. The CDR3 bases are TGTGCCATCAGTGAGGTGGACAGGCACTATGGCTACACCTTC. It is translated as CAISEVDRHYGYTF.

This chain links TRBV7-2 with TRBJ1-5; D gene ambiguous. The length of the CDR3 is 13 residues. The ends were cut back, 1 base at V and 7 bases at J, with 8 bases in the middle. CDR1 SGHTA and CDR2 FQGNSA come from the germline V gene. The CDR3 DNA sequence: TGTGCCAGCAGCTTAGAACAGAAGCAGCCCCAGCATTTT. Translating it yields CASSLEQKQPQHF.

On this clonotype: It may be a read error: a sequence one base away is much more abundant. This rearrangement joins TRBV12-3 or TRBV12-4 to TRBJ2-5, with TRBD2 matching over 7 bases. The V and J ends lost 7 bases and 3 bases, in that order; junction bases with no gene match: 14. The CDR3 runs to 16 residues. The CDR3 here is CASTDAGTGGEETQYF. The CDR3 coding sequence is TGTGCCAGCACCGATGCCGGGACGGGAGGTGAAGAGACCCAGTACTTC.